One and the same sample provided the 27 T cell receptor beta chains below, sequenced in a study of blood T cells in healthy people across ages. Using a J-beta primer mix together with a sample-barcoded 5' primer, a second PCR was run for roughly 6 to 12 cycles. TCRdb recomputed calls from the 5' RACE reads with MiXCR, one row per CDR3 protein. The profile shows approximately 900,000 distinct CDR3 sequences, almost 30% of them singletons. Another study also made use of these data, one on T cells of mothers and their children.

Material: blood. Receptors originate from a woman between 40 and 50 years old in good health.

V and J are TRBV10-3 and TRBJ1-2; TRBD1 agrees at 10 bases. The CDR3 has 18 residues. Germline CDR1 and CDR2: ENHRY and SYGVKD. V trimming: 0 bases; J trimming: 0 bases; junction bases outside the gene matches: 7. CDR3 region: CAISESGTGVRTNYGYTF. CDR3 DNA: TGTGCCATCAGTGAGTCTGGGACAGGGGTAAGGACTAACTATGGCTACACCTTC.

The chain combines TRBV28 with TRBJ2-1, with D perhaps matching TRBD2 (5 bases). The V end was cut by 6 bases, the J end by 2 bases, with 14 bases between. The CDR3 totals 15 residues. Germline V gives CDR1 MDHEN, CDR2 SYDVKM. The CDR3 protein is CASSDEGRTYNEQFF. The CDR3 bases are TGTGCCAGCAGCGACGAGGGCCGCACCTACAATGAGCAGTTCTTC.

The gene calls are TRBV19 and TRBJ2-1; 8 positions agree with TRBD2. The CDR3 is 17 amino acids. Germline CDR1 reads LNHDA; CDR2 reads SQIVND (reference sequence). V was pared by 3 bases and J by 9 bases, with 16 bases of the junction left unmatched. CDR3 loop: CASSIPFRDTGGSEQFF. CDR3 nucleotides: TGTGCCAGTAGTATCCCCTTCCGGGACACGGGAGGGAGTGAGCAGTTCTTC.

The sample holds many counts of this clonotype. The chain carries TRBV14 and TRBJ1-2, with D perhaps matching TRBD1 (5 bases). The ends were cut back, 0 bases at V and 4 bases at J, with 9 bases in the middle. CDR1 is SGHDN, CDR2 FVKESK, per germline. The CDR3 is made up of 14 amino acids. The CDR3: CASSQESGGYGYTF. The CDR3 DNA sequence: TGTGCCAGCAGCCAAGAATCTGGGGGCTATGGCTACACCTTC. Looking up the rest from reference TRBV14 and TRBJ1-2 gives the full variable domain: EAGVTQFPSHSVIEKGQTVTLRCDPISGHDNLYWYRRVMGKEIKFLLHFVKESKQDESGMPNNRFLAERTGGTYSTLKVQPAELEDSGVYFCASSQESGGYGYTFGSGTRLTVV.

This clonotype has ten or more counts. This chain joins TRBV28 and TRBJ2-7; D is perhaps TRBD1 (6 bases). This CDR3 contains 12 residues. Germline CDR1 and CDR2: MDHEN and SYDVKM. The V and J ends lost 6 bases and 6 bases respectively, with 12 bases between them. In DNA form, the CDR3 reads TGTGCCAGCAGCCGACAGGAGACCGAGCAGTACTTC. Residues: CASSRQETEQYF.

This clonotype was seen a handful of times. This chain connects TRBV2 to TRBJ1-4; D is uncertain. V was shortened by 0 bases and J by 5 bases, with 10 bases between the two germline ends. The CDR3 covers 15 residues. Germline lookup yields CDR1 SNHLY and CDR2 FYNNEI. DNA for the CDR3: TGTGCCAGCAGTGAAGCGAACCACCCGAATGAAAAACTGTTTTTT. This translates into CASSEANHPNEKLFF.

This chain joins TRBV29-1 and TRBJ2-1, with a tentative D call TRBD2 (6 bases). CDR3 size: 13 residues. V lost 0 bases and J 9 bases, leaving 12 bases between the germline ends. The germline gives CDR1 SQVTM, CDR2 ANQGSEA. The CDR3 protein is CSVEDTLASEQFF. The CDR3 DNA is TGCAGCGTTGAAGATACCCTAGCGAGTGAGCAGTTCTTC.

In DNA, the CDR3 is TGCAGTGCTAGAGATGGATGCATGCTCTCCTACGAGCAGTACTTC. Protein: CSARDGCMLSYEQYF. The V and J genes are TRBV20-1 and TRBJ2-7; D gene ambiguous. Germline V gives CDR1 DFQATT, CDR2 SNEGSKA (reference sequence). The ends were cut back, 0 bases at V and 0 bases at J, with 12 bases in the middle. The CDR3 spans 15 residues.

This clonotype was counted many times. The chain uses TRBV7-9 and TRBJ1-2, with TRBD1 as a possible D gene (5 bases). The V end lost 1 base, the J end lost 4 bases, and 7 bases lay between the germline ends. This CDR3 is built from 13 residues. CDR1 is SEHNR and CDR2 is FQNEAQ in the germline V gene (reference sequence). For the CDR3, the DNA is TGTGCCAGCAGCTTAGGAGACAGCTATGGCTACACCTTC. This translates into CASSLGDSYGYTF.

This clonotype showed up just a few times. This chain links TRBV28 with TRBJ1-2, with TRBD1 matching 8 bases. Germline CDR1 is MDHEN and CDR2 is SYDVKM. The CDR3 length is 16 residues. The V and J ends lost 8 bases and 7 bases, in that order; junction bases with no gene match: 18. The CDR3 spells CASAIPPGQGGIGYTF. CDR3 nucleotide sequence: TGTGCCAGCGCGATTCCACCAGGACAGGGAGGGATTGGCTACACCTTC.

To note about this clonotype: This may be a read error, as it is one base from a much larger clone. The CDR3 is CASNERDSNYEQYF. For the CDR3, the DNA is TGTGCCAGCAACGAACGGGACAGTAACTACGAGCAGTACTTC. This rearrangement joins TRBV12-3 or TRBV12-4 to TRBJ2-7; 7 bases align to TRBD1. Trimming removed 7 bases from V and 3 bases from J; junction bases left unmatched: 9. The CDR3 length is 14 residues.

The table lists this clonotype with many counts. The V gene is TRBV6-5, the J gene TRBJ1-2; D gene uncertain. The CDR3 is 15 amino acids. The V gene's germline CDR1 is MNHEY and CDR2 SVGAGI. Trimming stripped 0 bases from V and 4 bases from J, with 12 bases between. The CDR3 region has the DNA TGTGCCAGCAGTTACTCCGGGGAGATGGGCTATGGCTACACCTTC. It is translated as CASSYSGEMGYGYTF.

This clonotype was seen more than once but under ten times. CDR3 DNA sequence: TGCAGCGTTGAGGGGGAAGTCGGGGAGCTGTTTTTT. Translation gives CSVEGEVGELFF. This chain links TRBV29-1 with TRBJ2-2, with D possibly being TRBD1 or TRBD2 (5 bases each). Germline CDR1 SQVTM, CDR2 ANQGSEA. This CDR3 is 12 amino acids long. Trimming stripped 3 bases from V and 7 bases from J, with 9 bases between.

V and J are TRBV7-2 and TRBJ2-5; D perhaps matches TRBD2 (6 bases). The assigned J gene may be wrong: the sequence end matches TRBJ2-7 better. Looked up from germline, CDR1 is SGHTA and CDR2 is FQGNSA. This CDR3 comprises 14 residues. In DNA, the CDR3 is TGTGCCAGCAGCCCTAGGGCGGACTACTACGAGCAGTACTTC. Residues: CASSPRADYYEQYF.

As concerns this clonotype: A much larger clone differs by one base, so this may be a read error. The chain has TRBV7-2 and TRBJ2-3; D is unresolved. Germline V lookup: CDR1 SGHTA, CDR2 FQGNSA. Trimming took 9 bases from V and 5 from J, leaving 18 bases between them. The CDR3 runs 14 residues. This CDR3 reads CASPLGRLIDTQYF. The DNA for the CDR3 is TGTGCCAGTCCGCTCGGCAGACTCATAGATACGCAGTATTTT.

This clonotype showed up many times. This sequence joins TRBV7-2 and TRBJ1-2; 10 bases are shared with TRBD1. V dropped 4 bases and J dropped 4; count of bases not matched to a gene: 3. Germline lookup yields CDR1 SGHTA and CDR2 FQGNSA. The CDR3 is 14 residues long. The CDR3 nucleotides read TGTGCCAGCAGCTCCGGGACAGGGGCCTATGGCTACACCTTC. Protein product: CASSSGTGAYGYTF.

J is TRBJ2-1 and V is TRBV5-1; TRBD1 matches 9 bases. The CDR3 spans 14 residues. Germline-derived CDR1 and CDR2 are SGHRS and YFSETQ. The trim removed 4 bases at V and 8 bases at J, leaving 7 bases unmatched. The CDR3 spells CASSHRGLRDEQFF. The CDR3 bases are TGCGCCAGCAGCCACAGGGGGCTAAGAGATGAGCAGTTCTTC. Drawing the rest from reference TRBV5-1 and TRBJ2-1, the complete variable domain is KAGVTQTPRYLIKTRGQQVTLSCSPISGHRSVSWYQQTPGQGLQFLFEYFSETQRNKGNFPGRFSGRQFSNSRSEMNVSTLELGDSALYLCASSHRGLRDEQFFGPGTRLTVL.

The gene calls are TRBV28 and TRBJ2-7, with 7 bases lining up with TRBD1. CDR1 MDHEN and CDR2 SYDVKM come from the germline V gene. This CDR3 region has 13 residues. V was clipped by 9 bases and J by 3 bases; unmatched bases: 8. The DNA for the CDR3 is TGTGCCAGTAGGGGGCCGTTCCACTACGAGCAGTACTTC. As protein: CASRGPFHYEQYF.

The chain employs TRBV20-1 and TRBJ2-3; D tentatively reads TRBD1 or TRBD2 (7 bases each). Germline V gene data show CDR1 as DFQATT and CDR2 as SNEGSKA (reference sequence). This CDR3 region has 14 residues. Trimming shortened V by 6 bases and J by 1 base, and 14 bases separated the two germline ends. Here the CDR3 DNA reads TGCAGTGCCAGGGGGGGATGGGGCACAGATACGCAGTATTTT. It translates to CSARGGWGTDTQYF.

The genes are TRBV7-6 and TRBJ1-6, with a tentative D call TRBD1 (5 bases). Trimming left V 4 bases short and J 6 bases short, with 13 bases between. This CDR3 is built from 15 residues. The germline gives CDR1 SGHVS, CDR2 FNYEAQ. The CDR3 DNA reads as TGTGCCAGCAGCTCCCGGACAAGTTTTAATTCACCCCTCCACTTT. Encoded protein: CASSSRTSFNSPLHF.

Details on this clonotype: At one end, the junction sequence differs from germline, possibly due to a read error. The rearrangement uses TRBV3-1 and TRBJ2-7, with 8 bases identical to TRBD1. With the DNA end fitting TRBJ2-5 better, the J assignment may be wrong. The germline CDR1 and CDR2 sequences are LGHDT and YNNKEL (reference sequence). The CDR3 has 13 amino acids. CDR3 in DNA: TGTGCCAGCACCCAACAGGGGGTAGAGACCCAGTACTTC. It is translated as CASTQQGVETQYF.

This clonotype has just a few counts. The rearrangement uses TRBV6-6 and TRBJ2-2; D remains ambiguous. CDR1 and CDR2 from the germline V gene are MNHNY and SVGAGI (reference sequence). The CDR3 covers 15 residues. V was pared by 2 bases and J by 0 bases, with 7 bases between. The CDR3 sequence is CASSYVLANTGELFF. CDR3 DNA: TGTGCCAGCAGTTACGTACTCGCGAACACCGGGGAGCTGTTTTTT.

The sample holds a few counts of this clonotype. V is TRBV20-1 and J is TRBJ1-6, with D perhaps TRBD1 (5 bases). The CDR3 has 15 amino acids. Between the trimmed V and J ends, which lost 5 bases and 5 bases, there was a span of 16 bases. Germline V gene sequence: CDR1 DFQATT, CDR2 SNEGSKA (reference sequence). The chain's CDR3 is CSAGDPAADNSPLHF. The CDR3 DNA follows: TGCAGTGCTGGGGACCCCGCGGCAGATAATTCACCCCTCCACTTT.

This sequence joins TRBV5-1 and TRBJ2-3, with TRBD1 as a possible D gene (6 bases). Germline values: CDR1 SGHRS, CDR2 YFSETQ. The CDR3 sequence is 16 residues long. V was pared by 4 bases and J by 0 bases, with 15 bases between. This CDR3 is CASSLRTALSTDTQYF. The CDR3 region has the DNA TGCGCCAGCAGCCTACGGACAGCTTTGAGCACAGATACGCAGTATTTT.

The genes are TRBV3-1 and TRBJ1-2; 7 bases line up with TRBD1. The CDR3 extends over 15 amino acids. Germline V gives CDR1 LGHDT, CDR2 YNNKEL (reference sequence). Unmatched junction bases numbered 5, after V lost 0 bases and J lost 4 bases. This chain's CDR3 is CASSQDWTGGYGYTF. CDR3 nucleotides: TGTGCCAGCAGCCAAGATTGGACAGGCGGCTATGGCTACACCTTC.

The chain employs TRBV5-1 and TRBJ2-3; D remains unclear. CDR1 and CDR2 from the germline V gene are SGHRS and YFSETQ. The CDR3 loop spans 13 amino acids. V dropped 6 bases and J dropped 2 bases, with 10 bases sitting between them. The CDR3 region is CASMRSPTDTQYF. The CDR3 DNA sequence: TGCGCCAGCATGCGGTCCCCCACAGATACGCAGTATTTT.

This clonotype came up many times. V and J are TRBV6-2 or TRBV6-3 and TRBJ2-3; the D gene is possibly TRBD2 (5 bases). Germline V lookup: CDR1 MNHEY, CDR2 SVGEGT. This CDR3 spans 14 amino acids. With 5 bases removed from V and 6 bases from J, the gap between germline ends came to 15 bases. The CDR3: CASSPSTEEDTQYF. The CDR3 coding sequence is TGTGCCAGCAGTCCCTCGACGGAGGAGGATACGCAGTATTTT.